This entry describes one T cell receptor beta chain. The antigen this receptor binds is unknown. One base away there is no much larger clone; base qualities are not given. For repertoire sequencing, the TCR beta CDR3 regions were amplified from RNA transcripts. The first round was an RT-PCR using HTBI primers with the Qiagen OneStep RT-PCR kit, and this first round was followed by a second-round multiplex PCR, then size selection and purification. The libraries underwent paired-end sequencing with 100 bp reads on an Illumina HiSeq2000. As for how the authors treated the data: Reads were processed with SOAPnuke, discarding reads with adapters, uncalled bases, mean Phred below 15, or no exact constant-primer or identifier match. COPE v1.2.5 was used to merge high-quality paired reads. Clonotypes were defined as unique nucleotide sequences and were aligned to IMGT TRB V, D and J references using MiTCR v1.1. Only V-J combinations with frequency above 0.0001 were analysed, covering approximately 99% of repertoires. For each V-J combination, a TCR clonal expansion and chaos score was defined as F50 clonal expansion divided by the chaos observed in the TCRdist matrix. Welch's t-statistics and random forest were used to reduce features to approximately 13 V-J combinations, which were fed into a naive Bayes classifier. The Morisita-Horn index was used to measure how similar the thyroid and blood repertoires were. The public sequencing data were trimmed at Q25 with fastp and processed into clonotypes with MiXCR by TCRdb, which kept only in-frame beta chains. Entries that share a CDR3 protein sequence are merged under the most common genes and DNA. These V and J calls originate from TCRdb's pipeline instead of the authors' own analysis. In all, the sample holds 900,000 to 1,200,000 distinct CDR3 sequences, and about 36% of those were seen once. The ten largest make up around 10% of the sample.

These data originate in a study of Graves' ophthalmopathy and Graves' hyperthyroidism (dated by TCRdb to the late 2010s). About the full investigation: A patient counted as having stable hyperthyroidism if there was no progression to ophthalmopathy within 18 months of follow-up. In over 5 hyperthyroidism patients, the T-cell repertoire of thyroid tissue was compared with the T-cell repertoire of blood. After sampling, hyperthyroidism patients received methimazole starting at 30 mg daily, and ophthalmopathy patients received high-dose intravenous methylprednisolone. For independent validation, a separate cohort was made up of roughly 19 hyperthyroidism patients plus 17 patients who later progressed from hyperthyroidism to ophthalmopathy. To explore V-J signatures that separate ophthalmopathy from hyperthyroidism, a discovery set of more than 95 patients was enrolled, consisting of 40 to 45 with ophthalmopathy and around 60 with stable hyperthyroidism. In total, 120 to 150 blood samples were TCR-sequenced: 40 to 45 ophthalmopathy, under 85 hyperthyroidism and some 17 hyperthyroidism-to-ophthalmopathy patients. TCR beta repertoire signatures were used to distinguish Graves' ophthalmopathy from Graves' hyperthyroidism and to predict progression to ophthalmopathy. What the authors observed across the whole study: Most expanded thyroid clonotypes with a frequency above 0.001 also appeared in blood, which suggests that blood repertoires may reflect the immune response in the thyroid. In cross-validation, the 13-signature model distinguished ophthalmopathy from stable hyperthyroidism with 85% to 90% sensitivity and approximately 81% specificity, and in the test set the corresponding values were roughly 80% and 75%. In validation, the model predicted ophthalmopathy progression with more than 70% sensitivity and roughly 72% specificity; around twelve predicted patients were CT-confirmed with GO in a median of about 6.2 months. No statistical method was used to predetermine the sample size, and group allocation was not hidden from the investigators.

V was cut back by 0 bases and J by 3 bases, leaving a gap of 21 bases between them. Spanning cysteine to phenylalanine, the CDR3 consists of 18 amino acids. The entry retains the CDR3 DNA only, 54 bases that are in frame from base 1. CDR1 and CDR2 (SGHVS, FQNEAQ) derive from the germline V gene. The hyperthyroidism patients were 18 to 65 years old and newly diagnosed, with a disease duration of less than 2 months. Patients with other autoimmune diseases, uncontrolled infections, pregnancy or lactation were excluded. Diagnosis relied on clinical symptoms, serum thyroxine, TRAb, thyroid ultrasound and orbital computed tomography. Total RNA was extracted with Trizol reagent and quality-checked on an Agilent 2100 Bioanalyzer.

This sequence uses TRBV7-8 and TRBJ2-7; the D gene is possibly TRBD1 or TRBD2, each agreeing over 5 bases. This receptor was taken from an adult man with Graves' hyperthyroidism. The sample comprised peripheral blood or thyroid tissue (not recorded which). The CDR3: CASSLARDLGPYDYEQYF. The bases read TGTGCCAGCAGCTTAGCCCGGGATCTGGGGCCTTATGACTACGAGCAGTACTTC.